The present TCR beta chain was sequenced within a study of T cells expressing NK-cell markers. This CDR3 comprises 14 residues. CDR1 and CDR2 (germline): SGHDN, FVKESK. TCRdb reprocessed the 5' RACE reads and keeps a single row for each CDR3 protein, giving no DNA. This sample carries 550,000 to 600,000 distinct CDR3 sequences, with 3.5% to 4.5% going to the ten biggest clones. The sample comprised blood T cells: a sorted CD56 or NKG2C T cell subset, CD4+ or CD8+ T cells, or bulk PBMC T cells (not recorded which). The source of this sequence is a man younger than 35 in good health. This chain connects TRBV14 to TRBJ2-3; TCRdb names TRBD2, which stays unverified in the absence of DNA. The CDR3 reads CASSQSGSADTQYF.